This TCR beta chain was retrieved from a study of CD8 T cells in ankylosing spondylitis. Study-wide results and limits: Relatively rare in peripheral blood, disease-linked clones were also CD8+. Significant enrichment of disease-linked clones was reportedly seen in matched ankylosing spondylitis synovial fluid.

Scientists made TCR beta libraries using quantitative 5'-RACE with molecular barcodes. One entry per CDR3 protein, called by TCRdb with MiXCR from the 5' RACE reads. The sample lists 350,000 to 400,000 distinct CDR3 sequences, around 20% occurring once. Losses at the gene ends were 4 bases for V and 5 bases for J; bases not matched to a gene: 8. The CDR3 has 16 amino acids. The germline gives CDR1 MGHRA, CDR2 YSYEKL. A word on this clonotype: The antigen is not known.

The J gene is TRBJ2-3, the V gene TRBV4-1, with 11 bases fitting TRBD2. Sequencing input: blood, either unsorted or a sorted T cell fraction (not recorded which). The sequence came from a male donor with ankylosing spondylitis or in good health (not recorded which). As DNA, the CDR3 is TGCGCCAGCAGCCTCTCTCTGACTAGCGGGGAAGATACGCAGTATTTT. Its protein is CASSLSLTSGEDTQYF.